This entry is about one TCR beta chain. Its antigen is not known. Method: immunoSEQ multiplex PCR; TCRdb's copy keeps in-frame clones and lacks some. The sample shows more than 200,000 clones, around 70% of them seen only once. The CDR3 consists of 15 residues. The V end was cut by 0 bases, the J end by 6 bases, with 12 bases between. The germline CDR1 and CDR2 sequences are SGHTA and FQGNSA. The sample belongs to a study of cytotoxic CD8 clonotypes in ibrutinib-treated CLL. Study summary: Response was recorded as partial in approximately 24 patients and complete in 2; at median 68 months, approximately 15 remained remitted and about 12 had progressed. Study results and caveats: Having risen at ibrutinib response, clonality had fallen back toward baseline by progression.

This sample comprised PBMCs, obtained after 12 months of ibrutinib treatment. The chain uses TRBV7-2 and TRBJ1-5; possibly TRBD1 for D (5 bases). The receptor was isolated from a human donor with chronic lymphocytic leukemia. CDR3 nucleotide sequence: TGTGCCAGCAGCTTAGCCGGGGGTTCGACTCAGCCCCAGCATTTT. It codes for CASSLAGGSTQPQHF.